This is a list of T cell receptor beta chains from one sample in a study of T cells in Graves' hyperthyroidism and ophthalmopathy. MiXCR, applied by TCRdb to the multiplex PCR reads, yields one record per CDR3 protein. This sample has 500,000 to 800,000 distinct CDR3 sequences; just under 45% occur once, and the top ten carry less than 8.5%. The sample consisted of peripheral blood or thyroid tissue (not recorded which). Source of these receptors: an adult man with Graves' disease, either hyperthyroidism or ophthalmopathy (not recorded which). Both conserved end residues are part of each CDR3. The D gene is left open where the match is weak.

j_call,d_call,v_call,cdr3_aa
TRBJ1-2,.,TRBV6-5,CASSLRSGEGYTF
TRBJ1-5,.,TRBV25-1,CASSEWGPGNQPQHF
TRBJ2-6,TRBD1,TRBV24-1,CATSGTTQGHGANVLTF
TRBJ1-1,TRBD1,TRBV12-3/TRBV12-4,CASSPGTGTEAFF
TRBJ1-6,TRBD1,TRBV19,CASSIGQGNSPLHF
TRBJ1-1,.,TRBV7-2,CASSPSPPGMNTEAFF
TRBJ1-2,.,TRBV9,CASSLNGHNYGYTF
TRBJ1-4,.,TRBV20-1,CSARRGAANEKLFF
TRBJ2-5,.,TRBV7-9,CASSFAGKETQYF
TRBJ1-2,TRBD1,TRBV20-1,CSARDSTGWAYGYTF
TRBJ1-6,TRBD1,TRBV7-9,CASSPDRGQDSPLHF
TRBJ1-1,TRBD1,TRBV7-2,CASTEQGTNTEAFF
TRBJ2-6,TRBD1,TRBV12-3/TRBV12-4,CASSLRQGAGANVLTF
TRBJ1-4,.,TRBV20-1,CSARMSHDEKLFF
TRBJ2-5,TRBD1,TRBV7-9,CASSFEGAVGEETQYF
TRBJ1-1,.,TRBV29-1,CSVDGLGQGGLNTEAFF
TRBJ2-7,.,TRBV2,CASTRAGTYEQYF
TRBJ1-2,TRBD1,TRBV29-1,CSVEDRASNYGYTF
TRBJ1-2,.,TRBV7-2,CASSYPLGAVHYGYTF
TRBJ1-1,.,TRBV19,CASTVGANTEAFF
TRBJ1-1,.,TRBV19,CAWSVFPGAVNTEAFF
TRBJ1-1,.,TRBV4-1,CASSSQDTEAFF
TRBJ2-5,TRBD2,TRBV7-6,CASSPGLAGGFQETQYF
TRBJ2-7,.,TRBV7-2,CASSVRDTYEQYF
TRBJ2-7,.,TRBV7-2,CASSLDGSFYEQYF
TRBJ1-2,TRBD1,TRBV2,CAAGGWDGYTF
TRBJ2-5,.,TRBV7-2,CASKPGPETQYF
TRBJ2-7,.,TRBV29-1,CSVGWGSAYEQYF
TRBJ1-1,.,TRBV7-2,CASSYRILNTEAFF
TRBJ2-7,TRBD1,TRBV7-9,CASSQGTGTQPQYF
TRBJ1-1,.,TRBV10-2,CASMVASNTEAFF
TRBJ2-2,.,TRBV29-1,CSVDGTGELFF
TRBJ2-2,.,TRBV20-1,CSATRTGELFF
TRBJ2-6,TRBD1,TRBV7-9,CASSLGTGSLSGANVLTF
TRBJ1-1,.,TRBV2,CASMDTEAFF
TRBJ2-7,.,TRBV7-9,CASSGRDTEQYF
TRBJ2-7,TRBD2,TRBV7-2,CASSLALSITSGFSYEQYF
TRBJ2-7,.,TRBV7-9,CASSSTDRRDHEQYF
TRBJ1-4,TRBD1,TRBV7-2,CASSPRGTDEKLFF
TRBJ1-2,TRBD1,TRBV7-2,CASSETTGGPNYGYTF
TRBJ1-2,.,TRBV20-1,CSARGGFMTGYTF
TRBJ1-4,.,TRBV7-2,CASSYRQEEKLFF
TRBJ2-7,.,TRBV25-1,CASSEMGRFEQYF
TRBJ1-4,.,TRBV4-1,CASSQEGVGLSNEKLFF